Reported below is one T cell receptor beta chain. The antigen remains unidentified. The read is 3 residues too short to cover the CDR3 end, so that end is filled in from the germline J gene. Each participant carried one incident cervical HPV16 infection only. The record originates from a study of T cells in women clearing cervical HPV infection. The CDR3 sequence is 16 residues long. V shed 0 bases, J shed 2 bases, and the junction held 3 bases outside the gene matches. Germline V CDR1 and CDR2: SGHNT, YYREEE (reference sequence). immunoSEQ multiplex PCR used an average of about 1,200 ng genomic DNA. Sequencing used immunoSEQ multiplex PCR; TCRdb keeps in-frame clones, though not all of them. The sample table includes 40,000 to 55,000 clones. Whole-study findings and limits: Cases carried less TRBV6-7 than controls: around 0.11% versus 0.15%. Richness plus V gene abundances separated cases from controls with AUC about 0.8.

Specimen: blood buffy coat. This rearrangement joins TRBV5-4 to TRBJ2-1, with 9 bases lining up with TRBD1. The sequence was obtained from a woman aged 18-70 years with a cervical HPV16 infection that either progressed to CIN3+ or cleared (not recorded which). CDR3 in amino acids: CASSLGDRATYNEQFF. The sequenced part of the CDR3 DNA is TGTGCCAGCAGCTTGGGGGACAGGGCAACCTACAATGAG.